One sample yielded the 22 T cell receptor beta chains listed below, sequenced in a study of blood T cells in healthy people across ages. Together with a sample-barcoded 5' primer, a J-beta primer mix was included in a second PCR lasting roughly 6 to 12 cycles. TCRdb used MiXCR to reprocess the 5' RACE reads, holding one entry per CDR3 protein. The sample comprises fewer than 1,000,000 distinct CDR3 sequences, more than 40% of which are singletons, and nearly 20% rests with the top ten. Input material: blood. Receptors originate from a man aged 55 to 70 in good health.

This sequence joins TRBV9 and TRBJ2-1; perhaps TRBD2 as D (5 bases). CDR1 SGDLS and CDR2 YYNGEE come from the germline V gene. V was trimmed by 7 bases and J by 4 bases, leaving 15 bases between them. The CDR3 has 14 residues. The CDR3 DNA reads TGTGCCAGCGGTACGTGGTCGGGATACAATGAGCAGTTCTTC. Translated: CASGTWSGYNEQFF.

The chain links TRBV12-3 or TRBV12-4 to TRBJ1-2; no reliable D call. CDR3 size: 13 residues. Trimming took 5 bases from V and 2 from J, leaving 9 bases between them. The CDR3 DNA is TGTGCCAGCAGTCAAGTCAGCAACTATGGCTACACCTTC. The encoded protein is CASSQVSNYGYTF.

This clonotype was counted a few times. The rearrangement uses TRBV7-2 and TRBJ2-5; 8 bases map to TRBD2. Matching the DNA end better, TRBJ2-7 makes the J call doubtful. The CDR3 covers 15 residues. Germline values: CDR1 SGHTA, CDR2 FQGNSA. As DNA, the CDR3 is TGTGCCAGCAGCTTAGTAGCGGGGTTCTCCTACGAGCAGTACTTC. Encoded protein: CASSLVAGFSYEQYF.

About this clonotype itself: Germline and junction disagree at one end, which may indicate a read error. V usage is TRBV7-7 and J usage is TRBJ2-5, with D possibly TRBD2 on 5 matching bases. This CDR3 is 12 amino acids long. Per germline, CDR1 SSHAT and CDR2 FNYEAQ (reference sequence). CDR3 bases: TGTGCTAGCAGCCCTAGTACTAGGGACCAGTACTTC. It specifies CASSPSTRDQYF.

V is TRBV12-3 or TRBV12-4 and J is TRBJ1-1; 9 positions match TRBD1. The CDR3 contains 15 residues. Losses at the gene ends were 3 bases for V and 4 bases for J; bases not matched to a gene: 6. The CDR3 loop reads CASSLGDRASTEAFF. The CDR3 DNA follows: TGTGCCAGCAGTTTGGGGGACAGGGCGAGCACTGAAGCTTTCTTT.

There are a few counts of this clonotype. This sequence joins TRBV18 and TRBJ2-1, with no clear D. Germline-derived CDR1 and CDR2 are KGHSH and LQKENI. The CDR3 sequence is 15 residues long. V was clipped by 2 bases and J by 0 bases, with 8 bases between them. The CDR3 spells CASSPSESSYNEQFF. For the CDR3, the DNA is TGTGCCAGCTCACCATCGGAGAGCTCCTACAATGAGCAGTTCTTC.

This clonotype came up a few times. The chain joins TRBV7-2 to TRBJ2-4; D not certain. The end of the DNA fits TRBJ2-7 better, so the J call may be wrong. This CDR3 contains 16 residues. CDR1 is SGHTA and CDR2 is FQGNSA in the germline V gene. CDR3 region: CASSSTGSVSHYEQYF. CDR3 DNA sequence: TGTGCCAGCAGCTCAACCGGCTCGGTCAGCCACTACGAGCAGTACTTC.

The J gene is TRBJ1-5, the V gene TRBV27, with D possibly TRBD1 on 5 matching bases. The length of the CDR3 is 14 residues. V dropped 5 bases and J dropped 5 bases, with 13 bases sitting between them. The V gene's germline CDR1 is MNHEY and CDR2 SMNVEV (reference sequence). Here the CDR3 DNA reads TGTGCCAGCAGTCCCGGGGCGACCCATCAGCCCCAGCATTTT. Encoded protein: CASSPGATHQPQHF.

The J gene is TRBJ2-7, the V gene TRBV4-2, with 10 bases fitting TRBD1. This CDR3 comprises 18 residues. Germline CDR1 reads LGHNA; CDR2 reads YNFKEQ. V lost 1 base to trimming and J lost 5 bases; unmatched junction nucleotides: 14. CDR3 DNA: TGTGCCAGCAGCCAAGTGCTCTTTCCGGGACAGGGGAGGCACGAGCAGTACTTC. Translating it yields CASSQVLFPGQGRHEQYF.

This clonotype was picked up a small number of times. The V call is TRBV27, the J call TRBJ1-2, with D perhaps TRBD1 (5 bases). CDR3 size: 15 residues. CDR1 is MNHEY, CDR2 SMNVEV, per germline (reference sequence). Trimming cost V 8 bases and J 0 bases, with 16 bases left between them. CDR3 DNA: TGTGCCAGCTCCAGACGGGACGTCGCTAACTATGGCTACACCTTC. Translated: CASSRRDVANYGYTF.

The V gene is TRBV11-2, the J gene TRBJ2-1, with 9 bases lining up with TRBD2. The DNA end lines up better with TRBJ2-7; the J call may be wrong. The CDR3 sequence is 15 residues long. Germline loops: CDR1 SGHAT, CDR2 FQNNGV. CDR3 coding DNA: TGTGCCAGCAGCTCCTTAGCGGGGGTGACGAATGAGCAGTACTTC. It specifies CASSSLAGVTNEQYF.

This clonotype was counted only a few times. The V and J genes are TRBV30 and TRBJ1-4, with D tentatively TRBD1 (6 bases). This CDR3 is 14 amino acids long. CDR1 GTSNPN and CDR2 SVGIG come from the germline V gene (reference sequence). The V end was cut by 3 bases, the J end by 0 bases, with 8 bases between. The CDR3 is CAWSGTPTNEKLFF. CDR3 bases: TGTGCCTGGAGCGGGACACCAACTAATGAAAAACTGTTTTTT.

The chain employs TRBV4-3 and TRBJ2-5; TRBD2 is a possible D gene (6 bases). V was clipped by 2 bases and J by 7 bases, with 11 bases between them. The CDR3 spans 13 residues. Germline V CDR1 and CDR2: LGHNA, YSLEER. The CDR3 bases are TGCGCCAGCAGCCAACGGGGGAGTGGGACCCAGTACTTC. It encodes CASSQRGSGTQYF.

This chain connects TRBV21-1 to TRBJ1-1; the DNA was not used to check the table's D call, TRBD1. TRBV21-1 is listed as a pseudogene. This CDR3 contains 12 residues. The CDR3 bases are TGTGCCAGCAGCCCGGACAGTACTGAAGCTTTCTTT. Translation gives CASSPDSTEAFF.

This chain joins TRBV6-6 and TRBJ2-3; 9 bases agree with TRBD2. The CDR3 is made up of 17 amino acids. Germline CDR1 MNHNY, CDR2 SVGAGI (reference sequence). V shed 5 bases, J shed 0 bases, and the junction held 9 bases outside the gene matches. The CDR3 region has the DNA TGTGCCAGCAGTCCCCAACAGCGGGGGGTCAGCACAGATACGCAGTATTTT. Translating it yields CASSPQQRGVSTDTQYF.

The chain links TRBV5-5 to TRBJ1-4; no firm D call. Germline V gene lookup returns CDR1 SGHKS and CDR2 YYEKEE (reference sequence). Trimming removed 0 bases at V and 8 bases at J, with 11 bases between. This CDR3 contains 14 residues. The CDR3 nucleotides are TGTGCCAGCAGCTTGGAAACAGTCAGAGAAAAACTGTTTTTT. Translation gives CASSLETVREKLFF.

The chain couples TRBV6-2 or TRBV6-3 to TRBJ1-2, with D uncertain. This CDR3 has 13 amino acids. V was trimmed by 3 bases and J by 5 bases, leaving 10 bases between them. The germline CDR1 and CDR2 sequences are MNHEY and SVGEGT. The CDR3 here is CASSYNGLYGYTF. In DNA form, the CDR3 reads TGTGCCAGCAGTTATAACGGACTTTATGGCTACACCTTC.

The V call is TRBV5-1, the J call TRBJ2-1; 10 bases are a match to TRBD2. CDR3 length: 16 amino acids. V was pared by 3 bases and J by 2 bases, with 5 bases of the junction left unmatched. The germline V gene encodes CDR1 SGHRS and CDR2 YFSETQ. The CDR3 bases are TGCGCCAGCAGCTCTGCACTAGCGGGGACCTACAATGAGCAGTTCTTC. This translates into CASSSALAGTYNEQFF.

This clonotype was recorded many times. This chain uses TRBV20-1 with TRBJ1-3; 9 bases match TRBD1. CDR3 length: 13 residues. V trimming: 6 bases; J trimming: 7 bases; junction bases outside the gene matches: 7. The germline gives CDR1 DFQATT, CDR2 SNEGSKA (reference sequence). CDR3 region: CSAQGQGFNTIYF. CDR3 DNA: TGCAGTGCACAGGGACAGGGATTTAACACCATATATTTT.

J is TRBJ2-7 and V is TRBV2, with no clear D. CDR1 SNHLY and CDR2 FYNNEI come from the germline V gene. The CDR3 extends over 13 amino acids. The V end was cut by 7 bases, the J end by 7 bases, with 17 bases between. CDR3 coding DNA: TGTGCCAGCAAGTGGATGAACAAAGGGGAGCAGTACTTC. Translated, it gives CASKWMNKGEQYF.

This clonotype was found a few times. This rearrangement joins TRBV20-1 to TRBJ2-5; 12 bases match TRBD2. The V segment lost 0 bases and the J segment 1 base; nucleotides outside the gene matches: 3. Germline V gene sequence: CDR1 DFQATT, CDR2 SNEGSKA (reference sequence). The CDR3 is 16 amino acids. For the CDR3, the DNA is TGCAGTGCTAGAGACACTAGCGGGGGGATCCAAGAGACCCAGTACTTC. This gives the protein CSARDTSGGIQETQYF.

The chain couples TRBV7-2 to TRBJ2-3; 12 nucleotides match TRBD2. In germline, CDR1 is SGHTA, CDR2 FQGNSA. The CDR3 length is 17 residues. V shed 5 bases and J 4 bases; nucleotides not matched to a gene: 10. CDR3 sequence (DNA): TGTGCCAGCAGCCGCCGGCTAGCGGGGGGGCCGGCAGATACGCAGTATTTT. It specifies CASSRRLAGGPADTQYF.